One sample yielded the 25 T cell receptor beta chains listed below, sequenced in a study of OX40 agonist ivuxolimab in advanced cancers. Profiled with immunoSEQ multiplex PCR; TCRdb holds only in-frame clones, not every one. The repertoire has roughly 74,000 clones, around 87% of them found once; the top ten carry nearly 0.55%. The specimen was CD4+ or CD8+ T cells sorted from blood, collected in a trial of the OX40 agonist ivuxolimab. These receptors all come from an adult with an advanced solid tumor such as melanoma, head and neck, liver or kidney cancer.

CDR3 loop: CASTPGPTGGYTF. The CDR3 DNA is TGTGCCAGCACCCCCGGACCTACAGGTGGCTACACCTTC. The V gene is TRBV6-6, the J gene TRBJ1-2; perhaps TRBD1 as D (5 bases). From germline, CDR1 is MNHNY and CDR2 SVGAGI (reference sequence). This CDR3 has 13 residues. V was cut by 7 bases and J by 7 bases, with 16 bases left in between.

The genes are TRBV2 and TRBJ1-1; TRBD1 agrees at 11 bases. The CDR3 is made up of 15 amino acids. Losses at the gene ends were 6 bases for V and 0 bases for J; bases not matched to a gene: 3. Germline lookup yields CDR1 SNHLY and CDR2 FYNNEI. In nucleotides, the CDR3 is TGTGCCAGCAGGGGGACAGGGGGTATGAACACTGAAGCTTTCTTT. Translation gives CASRGTGGMNTEAFF.

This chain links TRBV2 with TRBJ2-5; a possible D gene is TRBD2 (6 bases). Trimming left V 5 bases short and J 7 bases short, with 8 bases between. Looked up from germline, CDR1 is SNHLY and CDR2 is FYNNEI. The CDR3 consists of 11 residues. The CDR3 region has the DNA TGTGCCAGCAGTAGAGCGGGGACCCAGTACTTC. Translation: CASSRAGTQYF.

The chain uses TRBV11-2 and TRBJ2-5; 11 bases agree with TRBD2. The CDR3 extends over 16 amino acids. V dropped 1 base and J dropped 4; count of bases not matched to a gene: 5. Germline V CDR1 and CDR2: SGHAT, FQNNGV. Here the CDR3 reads CASSLASGLAGETQYF. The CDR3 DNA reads TGTGCCAGCAGCTTAGCCTCAGGACTAGCGGGAGAGACCCAGTACTTC.

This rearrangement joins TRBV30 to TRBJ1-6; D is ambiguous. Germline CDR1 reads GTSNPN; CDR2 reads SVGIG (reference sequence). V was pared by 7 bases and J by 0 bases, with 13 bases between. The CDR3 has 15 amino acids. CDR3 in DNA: TGTGCCTCCCGGAGGCAACGCTCCTATAATTCACCCCTCCACTTT. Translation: CASRRQRSYNSPLHF.

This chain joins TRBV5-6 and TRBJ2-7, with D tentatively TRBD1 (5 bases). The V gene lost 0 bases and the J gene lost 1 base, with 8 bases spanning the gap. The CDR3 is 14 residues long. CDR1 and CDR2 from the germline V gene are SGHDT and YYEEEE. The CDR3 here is CASSLDQGSYEQYF. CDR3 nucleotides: TGTGCCAGCAGCTTGGACCAGGGTTCCTACGAGCAGTACTTC.

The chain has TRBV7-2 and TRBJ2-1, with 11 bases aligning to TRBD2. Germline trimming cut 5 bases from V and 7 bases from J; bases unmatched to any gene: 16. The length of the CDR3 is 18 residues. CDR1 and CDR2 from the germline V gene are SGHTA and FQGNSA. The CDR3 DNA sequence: TGTGCCAGCAGCGTAAGAACTAGCGGGGGCCGGAGGAGTAATGAGCAGTTCTTC. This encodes CASSVRTSGGRRSNEQFF.

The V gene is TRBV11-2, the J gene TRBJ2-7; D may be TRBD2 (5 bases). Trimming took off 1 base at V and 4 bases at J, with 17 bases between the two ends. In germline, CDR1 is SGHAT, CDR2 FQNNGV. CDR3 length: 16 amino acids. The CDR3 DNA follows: TGTGCCAGCAGCTTAGGGGGAAGCTGGACTGGGTACGAGCAGTACTTC. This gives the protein CASSLGGSWTGYEQYF.

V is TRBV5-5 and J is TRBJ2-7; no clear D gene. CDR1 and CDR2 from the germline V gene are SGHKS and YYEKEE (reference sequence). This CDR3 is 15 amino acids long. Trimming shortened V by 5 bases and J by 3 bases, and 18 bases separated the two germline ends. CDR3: CASSVGPNPLYEQYF. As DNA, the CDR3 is TGTGCCAGCAGTGTAGGGCCAAATCCCCTCTACGAGCAGTACTTC. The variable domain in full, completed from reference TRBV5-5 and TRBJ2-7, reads DAGVTQSPTHLIKTRGQQVTLRCSPISGHKSVSWYQQVLGQGPQFIFQYYEKEERGRGNFPDRFSARQFPNYSSELNVNALLLGDSALYLCASSVGPNPLYEQYFGPGTRLTVT.

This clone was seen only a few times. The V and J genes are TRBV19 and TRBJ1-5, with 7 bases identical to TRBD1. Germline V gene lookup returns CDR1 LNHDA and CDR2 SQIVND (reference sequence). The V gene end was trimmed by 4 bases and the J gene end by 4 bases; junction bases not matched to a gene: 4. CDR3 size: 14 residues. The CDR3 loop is CASSKAGGNQPQHF. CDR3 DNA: TGTGCCAGTAGTAAGGCAGGGGGGAATCAGCCCCAGCATTTT.

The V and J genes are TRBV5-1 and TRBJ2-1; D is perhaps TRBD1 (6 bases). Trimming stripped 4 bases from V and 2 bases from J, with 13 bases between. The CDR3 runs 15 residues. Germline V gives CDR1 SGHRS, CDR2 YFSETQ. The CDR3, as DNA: TGCGCCAGCAGCCAGGGGCGGAATCCCTACAATGAGCAGTTCTTC. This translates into CASSQGRNPYNEQFF.

The CDR3 loop is CASSLAAPSRAYEQYF. The CDR3 DNA is TGTGCCAGCAGCTTAGCCGCCCCTAGTAGAGCCTACGAGCAGTACTTC. The rearrangement joins TRBV11-2 to TRBJ2-7; D is unclear. CDR3 length: 16 residues. Germline CDR1 and CDR2: SGHAT and FQNNGV. V was clipped by 1 base and J by 2 bases, with 15 bases between them.

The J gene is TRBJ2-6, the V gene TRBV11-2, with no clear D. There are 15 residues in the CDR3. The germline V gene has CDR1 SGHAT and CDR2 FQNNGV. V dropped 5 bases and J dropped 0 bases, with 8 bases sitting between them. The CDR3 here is CASSPRFSGANVLTF. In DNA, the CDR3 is TGTGCCAGCAGCCCCCGGTTCTCTGGGGCCAACGTCCTGACTTTC.

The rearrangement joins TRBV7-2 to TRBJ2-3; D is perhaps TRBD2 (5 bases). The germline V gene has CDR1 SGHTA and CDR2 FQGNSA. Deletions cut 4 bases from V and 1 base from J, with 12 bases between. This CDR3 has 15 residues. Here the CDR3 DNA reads TGTGCCAGCAGCTCCAGCGGTCTACGCACAGATACGCAGTATTTT. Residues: CASSSSGLRTDTQYF.

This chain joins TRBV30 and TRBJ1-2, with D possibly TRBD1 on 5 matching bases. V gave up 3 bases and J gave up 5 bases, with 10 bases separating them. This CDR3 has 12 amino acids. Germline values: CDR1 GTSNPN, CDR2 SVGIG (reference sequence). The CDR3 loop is CAWRWGSYGYTF. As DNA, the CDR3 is TGTGCCTGGAGATGGGGGAGTTATGGCTACACCTTC. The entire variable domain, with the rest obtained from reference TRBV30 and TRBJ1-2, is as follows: SQTIHQWPATLVQPVGSPLSLECTVEGTSNPNLYWYRQAAGRGLQLLFYSVGIGQISSEVPQNLSASRPQDRQFILSSKKLLLSDSGFYLCAWRWGSYGYTFGSGTRLTVV.

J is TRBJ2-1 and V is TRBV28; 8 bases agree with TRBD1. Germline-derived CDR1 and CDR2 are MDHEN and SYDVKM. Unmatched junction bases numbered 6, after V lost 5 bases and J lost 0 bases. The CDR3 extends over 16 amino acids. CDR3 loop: CASSPGTGSSYNEQFF. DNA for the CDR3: TGTGCCAGCAGTCCCGGGACAGGAAGCTCCTACAATGAGCAGTTCTTC.

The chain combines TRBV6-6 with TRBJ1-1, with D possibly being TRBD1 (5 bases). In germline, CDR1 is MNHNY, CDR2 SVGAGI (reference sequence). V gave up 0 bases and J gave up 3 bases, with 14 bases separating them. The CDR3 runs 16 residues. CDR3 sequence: CASSYSRDAQYTEAFF. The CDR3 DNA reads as TGTGCCAGCAGTTACTCCCGGGACGCACAATACACTGAAGCTTTCTTT.

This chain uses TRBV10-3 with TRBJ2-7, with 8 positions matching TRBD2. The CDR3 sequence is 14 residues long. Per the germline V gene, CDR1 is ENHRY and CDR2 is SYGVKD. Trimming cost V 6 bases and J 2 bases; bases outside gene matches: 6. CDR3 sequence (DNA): TGTGCCATCAGCCCTTTACTAGCGGCCTACGAGCAGTACTTC. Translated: CAISPLLAAYEQYF.

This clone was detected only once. CDR3 region: CASSLESSGGIAGELFF. CDR3 DNA sequence: TGTGCCAGCAGCTTGGAGTCTAGCGGGGGGATAGCCGGGGAGCTGTTTTTT. The chain recombines TRBV5-4 with TRBJ2-2; 11 bases align to TRBD2. Germline assignment: CDR1 SGHNT and CDR2 YYREEE (reference sequence). The V and J ends lost 0 bases and 6 bases, in that order; junction bases with no gene match: 7. This CDR3 is 17 amino acids long.

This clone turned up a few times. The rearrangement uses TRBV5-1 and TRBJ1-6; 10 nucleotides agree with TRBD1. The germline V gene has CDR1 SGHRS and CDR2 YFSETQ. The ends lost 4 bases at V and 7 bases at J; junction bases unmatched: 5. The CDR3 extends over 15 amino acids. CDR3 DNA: TGCGCCAGCAGCCGGGACAGGGGATCGAATTCACCCCTCCACTTT. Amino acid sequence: CASSRDRGSNSPLHF. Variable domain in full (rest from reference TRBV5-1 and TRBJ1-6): KAGVTQTPRYLIKTRGQQVTLSCSPISGHRSVSWYQQTPGQGLQFLFEYFSETQRNKGNFPGRFSGRQFSNSRSEMNVSTLELGDSALYLCASSRDRGSNSPLHFGNGTRLTVT.

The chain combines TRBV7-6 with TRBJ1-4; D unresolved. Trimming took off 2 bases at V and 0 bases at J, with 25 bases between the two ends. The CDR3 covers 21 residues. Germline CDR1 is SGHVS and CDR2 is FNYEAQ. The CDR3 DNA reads TGTGCCAGCAGCTTAAGGAGAGGGTCAGGCGGGCTAATTGCAACTAATGAAAAACTGTTTTTT. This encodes CASSLRRGSGGLIATNEKLFF. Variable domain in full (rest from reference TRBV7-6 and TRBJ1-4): GAGVSQSPRYKVTKRGQDVALRCDPISGHVSLYWYRQALGQGPEFLTYFNYEAQQDKSGLPNDRFSAERPEGSISTLTIQRTEQRDSAMYRCASSLRRGSGGLIATNEKLFFGSGTQLSVL.

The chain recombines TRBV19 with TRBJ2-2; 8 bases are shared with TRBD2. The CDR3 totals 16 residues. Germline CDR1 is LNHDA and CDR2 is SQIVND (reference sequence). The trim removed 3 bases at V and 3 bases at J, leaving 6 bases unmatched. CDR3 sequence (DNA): TGTGCCAGTAGTATTGCCGGGACTAGGGACACCGGGGAGCTGTTTTTT. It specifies CASSIAGTRDTGELFF.

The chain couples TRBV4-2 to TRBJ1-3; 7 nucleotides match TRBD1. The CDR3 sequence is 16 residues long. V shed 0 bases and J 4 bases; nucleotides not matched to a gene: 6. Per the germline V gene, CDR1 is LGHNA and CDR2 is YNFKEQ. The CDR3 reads CASSQEMQGGGNTIYF. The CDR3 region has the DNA TGTGCCAGCAGCCAAGAAATGCAGGGGGGAGGAAACACCATATATTTT.

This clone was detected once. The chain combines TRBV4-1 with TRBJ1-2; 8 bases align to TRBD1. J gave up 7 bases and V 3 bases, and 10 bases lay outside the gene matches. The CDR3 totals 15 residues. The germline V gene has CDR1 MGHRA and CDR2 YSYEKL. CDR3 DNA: TGCGCCAGCAGCCAGCCCCGGACAGGGAAGGGTGGCTACACCTTC. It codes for CASSQPRTGKGGYTF.

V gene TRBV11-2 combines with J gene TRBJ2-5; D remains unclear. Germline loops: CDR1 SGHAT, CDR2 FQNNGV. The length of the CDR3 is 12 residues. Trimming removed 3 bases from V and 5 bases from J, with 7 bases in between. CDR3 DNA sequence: TGTGCCAGCAGCTTGCTAGGGGAGACCCAGTACTTC. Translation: CASSLLGETQYF.